Sequencing of this T cell receptor (beta chain) was carried out in a study of pediatric ulcerative colitis. Whole-study results and caveats: Repertoires came from total lymphocyte DNA, so rare subsets like regulatory T cells may be missed.

The rectum was sampled with one to two pinch biopsies at colonoscopy. With respect to this clone: Its specificity is not known.

There are 14 residues in the CDR3. Per the germline V gene, CDR1 is SGHRS and CDR2 is YFSETQ. The V gene lost 4 bases and the J gene lost 4 bases, with 13 bases spanning the gap. TCRdb's copy holds only in-frame clones and misses some; the assay was immunoSEQ multiplex PCR. The sample shows roughly 25,000 clones, 70% to 75% of them seen only once. This TCR came from a boy between 10 and 17 years old with severe ulcerative colitis. The source material was gut tissue. V is TRBV5-1 and J is TRBJ2-3; D remains ambiguous. CDR3 protein: CASSLGSAPDTQYF. As DNA, the CDR3 is TGCGCCAGCAGCCTCGGAAGCGCTCCAGATACGCAGTATTTT.